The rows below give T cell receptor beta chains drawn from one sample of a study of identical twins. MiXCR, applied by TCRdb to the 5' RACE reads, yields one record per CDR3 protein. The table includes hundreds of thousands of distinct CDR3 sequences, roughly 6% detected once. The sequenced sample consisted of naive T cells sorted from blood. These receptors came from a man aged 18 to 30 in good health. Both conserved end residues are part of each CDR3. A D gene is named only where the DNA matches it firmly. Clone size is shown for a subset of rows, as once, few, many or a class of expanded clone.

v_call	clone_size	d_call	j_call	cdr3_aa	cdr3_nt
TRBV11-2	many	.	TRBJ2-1	CASSLPGASYNEQFF	TGTGCCAGCAGCTTACCGGGAGCGTCCTACAATGAGCAGTTCTTC
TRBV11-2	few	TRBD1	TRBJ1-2	CASSFPTGGTDYGYTF	TGTGCCAGCAGCTTCCCCACAGGGGGCACTGACTATGGCTACACCTTC
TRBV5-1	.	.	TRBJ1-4	CASSLGNNEKLFF	TGCGCCAGCAGCTTGGGGAATAATGAAAAACTGTTTTTT
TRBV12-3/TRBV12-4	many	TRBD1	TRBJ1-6	CASRGQGVSPLHF	TGTGCCAGCAGGGGACAGGGGGTCTCACCCCTCCACTTT
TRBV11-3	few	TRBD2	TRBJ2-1	CASSFGTSPYNEQFF	TGTGCCAGCAGCTTCGGGACTAGTCCATACAATGAGCAGTTCTTC
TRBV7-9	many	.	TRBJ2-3	CASSGRPDTQYF	TGTGCCAGCAGTGGTAGGCCAGATACGCAGTATTTT
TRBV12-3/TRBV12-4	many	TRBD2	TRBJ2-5	CASTLRGLAGGTQYF	TGTGCCAGCACCCTAAGGGGACTAGCGGGAGGCACCCAGTACTTC
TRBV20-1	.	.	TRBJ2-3	CSAKRGGGSTDTQYF	TGCAGTGCTAAACGGGGCGGAGGGAGCACAGATACGCAGTATTTT
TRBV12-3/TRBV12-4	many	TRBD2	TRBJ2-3	CASNPGGAGTDTQYF	TGTGCCAGCAACCCCGGGGGGGCCGGGACAGATACGCAGTATTTT
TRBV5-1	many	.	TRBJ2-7	CASSYGNPYEQYF	TGCGCCAGCAGCTACGGCAACCCCTACGAGCAGTACTTC
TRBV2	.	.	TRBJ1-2	CASSEVGQLGYGYTF	TGTGCCAGCAGTGAAGTGGGCCAGCTGGGCTATGGCTACACCTTC
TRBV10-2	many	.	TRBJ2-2	CASSELEGLDGELFF	TGCGCCAGCAGTGAGCTAGAAGGTTTGGACGGGGAGCTGTTTTTT
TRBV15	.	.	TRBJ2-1	CATSGHGLKQFF	TGTGCCACCAGCGGGCACGGACTGAAACAGTTCTTC
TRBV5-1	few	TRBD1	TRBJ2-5	CASSSWTGSDETQYF	TGCGCCAGCAGCTCGTGGACAGGGAGTGACGAGACCCAGTACTTC
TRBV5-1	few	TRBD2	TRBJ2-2	CATSTGGPGELFF	TGCGCCACCTCTACGGGAGGGCCCGGGGAGCTGTTTTTT
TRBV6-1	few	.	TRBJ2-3	CASSVGTQSTDTQYF	TGTGCCAGCAGTGTCGGGACTCAGAGCACAGATACGCAGTATTTT
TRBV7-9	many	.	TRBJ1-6	CATEVDRFNSPLHF	TGTGCCACGGAGGTAGACCGTTTTAATTCACCCCTCCACTTT
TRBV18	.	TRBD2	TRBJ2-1	CASSPSRENEQFF	TGTGCCAGCTCACCTTCGCGGGAGAATGAGCAGTTCTTC
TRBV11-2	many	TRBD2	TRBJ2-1	CASSPTSGSAYEQFF	TGTGCCAGCAGCCCGACTAGCGGGAGTGCCTATGAGCAGTTCTTC
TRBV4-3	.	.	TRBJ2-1	CASSQDPGDEQFF	TGCGCCAGCAGCCAAGATCCAGGGGATGAGCAGTTCTTC
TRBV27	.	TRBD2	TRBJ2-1	CASRKAGAGNEQFF	TGTGCCAGCAGAAAAGCGGGAGCCGGCAATGAGCAGTTCTTC
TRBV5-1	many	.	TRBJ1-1	CASSFGSRQNTEAFF	TGCGCCAGCAGCTTCGGGTCCCGGCAGAACACTGAAGCTTTCTTT
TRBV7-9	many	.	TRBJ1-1	CASSFSNTNTEAFF	TGTGCCAGCAGCTTCTCGAATACGAACACTGAAGCTTTCTTT
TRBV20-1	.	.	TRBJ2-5	CSAGNPSGFQETQYF	TGCAGTGCCGGGAACCCGAGCGGGTTCCAAGAGACCCAGTACTTC
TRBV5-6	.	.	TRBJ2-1	CASSPHGGLSYNEQFF	TGTGCCAGCAGTCCCCACGGGGGGCTCTCCTACAATGAGCAGTTCTTC
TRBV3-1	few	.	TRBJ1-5	CASSQVLDQPQHF	TGTGCCAGCAGCCAAGTCCTCGATCAGCCCCAGCATTTT
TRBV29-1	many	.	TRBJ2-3	CSVDVRGSADTQYF	TGCAGCGTTGACGTACGGGGTTCGGCAGATACGCAGTATTTT
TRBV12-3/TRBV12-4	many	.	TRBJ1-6	CASSFGSYNSPLHF	TGTGCCAGCAGTTTCGGCTCCTATAATTCACCCCTCCACTTT
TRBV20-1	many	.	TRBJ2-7	CSARGGRRGVYEQYF	TGCAGTGCTAGAGGGGGTAGAAGAGGCGTCTACGAGCAGTACTTC
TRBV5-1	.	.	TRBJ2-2	CASMWRAQNPNTGELFF	TGCGCCAGCATGTGGCGAGCACAGAACCCGAACACCGGGGAGCTGTTTTTT
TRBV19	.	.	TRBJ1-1	CASSIVSDTEAFF	TGTGCCAGTAGTATTGTCAGTGACACTGAAGCTTTCTTT
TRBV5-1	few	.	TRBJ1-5	CASSFDGQINQPQHF	TGCGCCAGCAGCTTTGATGGACAGATCAATCAGCCCCAGCATTTT
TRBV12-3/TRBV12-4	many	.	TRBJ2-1	CASSLWWDRDLNEQFF	TGTGCCAGCAGTTTATGGTGGGACCGGGACCTCAATGAGCAGTTCTTC
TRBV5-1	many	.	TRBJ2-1	CASRGVLANNEQFF	TGCGCCAGCAGAGGGGTCCTAGCGAACAATGAGCAGTTCTTC
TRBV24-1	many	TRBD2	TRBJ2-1	CATSDPSGVSYNEQFF	TGTGCCACCAGTGACCCTAGCGGGGTCTCCTACAATGAGCAGTTCTTC
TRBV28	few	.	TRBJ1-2	CASTPTPGDYGYTF	TGTGCCAGCACCCCGACCCCAGGCGACTATGGCTACACCTTC
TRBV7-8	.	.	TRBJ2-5	CASSLRVAETQYF	TGTGCCAGCAGCTTGAGAGTGGCGGAGACCCAGTACTTC
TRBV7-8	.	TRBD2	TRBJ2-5	CASSLLASGDQETQYF	TGTGCCAGCAGCTTATTGGCTAGCGGGGACCAAGAGACCCAGTACTTC
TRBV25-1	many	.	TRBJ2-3	CATRASSEADTQYF	TGTGCCACCCGGGCCTCTAGTGAAGCAGATACGCAGTATTTT
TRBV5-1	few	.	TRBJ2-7	CASSFLAQGPDFYEQYF	TGCGCCAGCAGCTTTCTCGCTCAGGGTCCGGACTTCTACGAGCAGTACTTC
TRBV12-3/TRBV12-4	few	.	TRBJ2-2	CASNTGAVTTGDGELFF	TGTGCCAGCAACACGGGAGCAGTGACGACCGGGGACGGGGAGCTGTTTTTT